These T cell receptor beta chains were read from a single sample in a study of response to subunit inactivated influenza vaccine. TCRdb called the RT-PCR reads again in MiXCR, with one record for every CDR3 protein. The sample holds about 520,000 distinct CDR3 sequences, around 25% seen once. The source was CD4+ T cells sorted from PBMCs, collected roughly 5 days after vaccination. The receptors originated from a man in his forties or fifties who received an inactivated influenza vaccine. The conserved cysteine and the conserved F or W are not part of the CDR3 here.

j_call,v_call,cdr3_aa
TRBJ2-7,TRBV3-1,ASSQRTSREQY
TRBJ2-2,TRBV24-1,ATSDQGTSYTGELF
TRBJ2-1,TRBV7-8,ASRDRESSYNEQF
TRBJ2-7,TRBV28,ASSSLAGGPHEQY
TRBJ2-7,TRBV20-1,SASPGQGAQGAYEQY
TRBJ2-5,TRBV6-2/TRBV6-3,ASSSIASGDETQY
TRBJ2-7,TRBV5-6,ASSPVGQSSYEQY
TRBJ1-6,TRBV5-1,ASSLAVTAYSPLH
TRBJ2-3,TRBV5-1,ASSFRPGYGDTDTQY
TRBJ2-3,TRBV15,ATSSPPEDRVATDTQY
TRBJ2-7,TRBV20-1,SAPDSYSSYEQY
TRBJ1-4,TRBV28,ASSGSRDRLINEKLF
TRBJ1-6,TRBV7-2,ASSIGSSKILRSPLH
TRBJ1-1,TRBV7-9,ASRRTGASNTEAF
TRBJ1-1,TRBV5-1,ASSLVSVNTEAF
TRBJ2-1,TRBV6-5,ASSHGRSPRAYNEQF
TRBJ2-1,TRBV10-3,AISSLADNEQF
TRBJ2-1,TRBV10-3,AISPGLAVDEQF
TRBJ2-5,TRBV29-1,SVEGLPGTLKDFSQETQY
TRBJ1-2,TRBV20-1,SAGSFGTANYGYT
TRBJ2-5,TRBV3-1,ASSHRGGQETQY
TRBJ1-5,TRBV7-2,ASSFRTNQPQH
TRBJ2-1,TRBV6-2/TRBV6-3,ASSSLSGRAGDEQF
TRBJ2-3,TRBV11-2,ASSSSGGDGGTDTQY
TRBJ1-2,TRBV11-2,ASSLAKGHPNYGYT
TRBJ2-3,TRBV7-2,ASSLWGRGPDTQY
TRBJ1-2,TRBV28,ASRRAGDGYT
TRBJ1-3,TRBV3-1,ASSHGTTLISGNTIY
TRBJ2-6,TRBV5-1,ASSPGTVSGANVLT
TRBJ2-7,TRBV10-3,AISESHTSGYEQY
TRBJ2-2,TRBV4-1,ASSQDPGRMRTGELF
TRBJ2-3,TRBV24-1,ATSDPGTNHPDTQY
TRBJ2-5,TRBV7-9,ASSLGIETQY
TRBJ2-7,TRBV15,ATSRVPPGLAGGGVYEQY
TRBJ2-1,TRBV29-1,SAGQGREQF
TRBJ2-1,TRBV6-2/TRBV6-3,ASRRGGGIYNEQF
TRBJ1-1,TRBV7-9,ASSAYRENTEAF
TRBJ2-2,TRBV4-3,ASSQDLGYTGELF
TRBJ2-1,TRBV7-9,ASSLRPWGEQF
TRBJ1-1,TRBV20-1,SAKRGTVNTEAF
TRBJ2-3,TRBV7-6,ASSLEMVGLAGLTDTQY
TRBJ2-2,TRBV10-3,AISESLADNTGELF
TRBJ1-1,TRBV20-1,SVRLLANTEAF
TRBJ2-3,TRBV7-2,AGIAGASTDTQY
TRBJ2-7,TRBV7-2,ASSLHPDSSYEQY
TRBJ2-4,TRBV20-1,SARGGQGKTANIQY
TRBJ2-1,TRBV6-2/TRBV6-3,ASSYVNYQLGTSDNEQF
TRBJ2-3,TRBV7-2,ASSSMRTGTDTQY
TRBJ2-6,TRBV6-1,ASTPDGVSGANVLT
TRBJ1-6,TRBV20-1,SAAVGWDNSPLH
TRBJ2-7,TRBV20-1,SAKLADITGQY